What follows describes a single TCR beta chain. The data stem from a study of blood T cell repertoires in COVID-19. Background on the study: Samples taken during acute and convalescent COVID-19 were collected in the United States, Italy and Spain. Sources were T cells, B-cell-depleted T cells, or PBMCs; the material itself was cDNA or gDNA.

V was clipped by 4 bases and J by 2 bases; unmatched bases: 4. This CDR3 has 15 residues. Germline CDR1 SGHNT, CDR2 YYREEE (reference sequence). In the source study's methods: It was from reference gene primer amplification that nucleated cell counts were estimated. Assay used: immunoSEQ multiplex PCR; TCRdb lists only in-frame clones, some missing. The V and J calls and clone size come from that table; D and trimming were worked out from the DNA. The repertoire holds under 95,000 clones, with roughly 91% as singletons. This chain connects TRBV5-4 to TRBJ2-5, with 11 bases aligning to TRBD2. Sequencing was performed on peripheral blood. This TCR came from a woman over 75 with acute or convalescent COVID-19. The CDR3 is CASSTLAGVQETQYF. For the CDR3, the DNA is TGTGCCAGCAGCACACTAGCGGGGGTACAAGAGACCCAGTACTTC.